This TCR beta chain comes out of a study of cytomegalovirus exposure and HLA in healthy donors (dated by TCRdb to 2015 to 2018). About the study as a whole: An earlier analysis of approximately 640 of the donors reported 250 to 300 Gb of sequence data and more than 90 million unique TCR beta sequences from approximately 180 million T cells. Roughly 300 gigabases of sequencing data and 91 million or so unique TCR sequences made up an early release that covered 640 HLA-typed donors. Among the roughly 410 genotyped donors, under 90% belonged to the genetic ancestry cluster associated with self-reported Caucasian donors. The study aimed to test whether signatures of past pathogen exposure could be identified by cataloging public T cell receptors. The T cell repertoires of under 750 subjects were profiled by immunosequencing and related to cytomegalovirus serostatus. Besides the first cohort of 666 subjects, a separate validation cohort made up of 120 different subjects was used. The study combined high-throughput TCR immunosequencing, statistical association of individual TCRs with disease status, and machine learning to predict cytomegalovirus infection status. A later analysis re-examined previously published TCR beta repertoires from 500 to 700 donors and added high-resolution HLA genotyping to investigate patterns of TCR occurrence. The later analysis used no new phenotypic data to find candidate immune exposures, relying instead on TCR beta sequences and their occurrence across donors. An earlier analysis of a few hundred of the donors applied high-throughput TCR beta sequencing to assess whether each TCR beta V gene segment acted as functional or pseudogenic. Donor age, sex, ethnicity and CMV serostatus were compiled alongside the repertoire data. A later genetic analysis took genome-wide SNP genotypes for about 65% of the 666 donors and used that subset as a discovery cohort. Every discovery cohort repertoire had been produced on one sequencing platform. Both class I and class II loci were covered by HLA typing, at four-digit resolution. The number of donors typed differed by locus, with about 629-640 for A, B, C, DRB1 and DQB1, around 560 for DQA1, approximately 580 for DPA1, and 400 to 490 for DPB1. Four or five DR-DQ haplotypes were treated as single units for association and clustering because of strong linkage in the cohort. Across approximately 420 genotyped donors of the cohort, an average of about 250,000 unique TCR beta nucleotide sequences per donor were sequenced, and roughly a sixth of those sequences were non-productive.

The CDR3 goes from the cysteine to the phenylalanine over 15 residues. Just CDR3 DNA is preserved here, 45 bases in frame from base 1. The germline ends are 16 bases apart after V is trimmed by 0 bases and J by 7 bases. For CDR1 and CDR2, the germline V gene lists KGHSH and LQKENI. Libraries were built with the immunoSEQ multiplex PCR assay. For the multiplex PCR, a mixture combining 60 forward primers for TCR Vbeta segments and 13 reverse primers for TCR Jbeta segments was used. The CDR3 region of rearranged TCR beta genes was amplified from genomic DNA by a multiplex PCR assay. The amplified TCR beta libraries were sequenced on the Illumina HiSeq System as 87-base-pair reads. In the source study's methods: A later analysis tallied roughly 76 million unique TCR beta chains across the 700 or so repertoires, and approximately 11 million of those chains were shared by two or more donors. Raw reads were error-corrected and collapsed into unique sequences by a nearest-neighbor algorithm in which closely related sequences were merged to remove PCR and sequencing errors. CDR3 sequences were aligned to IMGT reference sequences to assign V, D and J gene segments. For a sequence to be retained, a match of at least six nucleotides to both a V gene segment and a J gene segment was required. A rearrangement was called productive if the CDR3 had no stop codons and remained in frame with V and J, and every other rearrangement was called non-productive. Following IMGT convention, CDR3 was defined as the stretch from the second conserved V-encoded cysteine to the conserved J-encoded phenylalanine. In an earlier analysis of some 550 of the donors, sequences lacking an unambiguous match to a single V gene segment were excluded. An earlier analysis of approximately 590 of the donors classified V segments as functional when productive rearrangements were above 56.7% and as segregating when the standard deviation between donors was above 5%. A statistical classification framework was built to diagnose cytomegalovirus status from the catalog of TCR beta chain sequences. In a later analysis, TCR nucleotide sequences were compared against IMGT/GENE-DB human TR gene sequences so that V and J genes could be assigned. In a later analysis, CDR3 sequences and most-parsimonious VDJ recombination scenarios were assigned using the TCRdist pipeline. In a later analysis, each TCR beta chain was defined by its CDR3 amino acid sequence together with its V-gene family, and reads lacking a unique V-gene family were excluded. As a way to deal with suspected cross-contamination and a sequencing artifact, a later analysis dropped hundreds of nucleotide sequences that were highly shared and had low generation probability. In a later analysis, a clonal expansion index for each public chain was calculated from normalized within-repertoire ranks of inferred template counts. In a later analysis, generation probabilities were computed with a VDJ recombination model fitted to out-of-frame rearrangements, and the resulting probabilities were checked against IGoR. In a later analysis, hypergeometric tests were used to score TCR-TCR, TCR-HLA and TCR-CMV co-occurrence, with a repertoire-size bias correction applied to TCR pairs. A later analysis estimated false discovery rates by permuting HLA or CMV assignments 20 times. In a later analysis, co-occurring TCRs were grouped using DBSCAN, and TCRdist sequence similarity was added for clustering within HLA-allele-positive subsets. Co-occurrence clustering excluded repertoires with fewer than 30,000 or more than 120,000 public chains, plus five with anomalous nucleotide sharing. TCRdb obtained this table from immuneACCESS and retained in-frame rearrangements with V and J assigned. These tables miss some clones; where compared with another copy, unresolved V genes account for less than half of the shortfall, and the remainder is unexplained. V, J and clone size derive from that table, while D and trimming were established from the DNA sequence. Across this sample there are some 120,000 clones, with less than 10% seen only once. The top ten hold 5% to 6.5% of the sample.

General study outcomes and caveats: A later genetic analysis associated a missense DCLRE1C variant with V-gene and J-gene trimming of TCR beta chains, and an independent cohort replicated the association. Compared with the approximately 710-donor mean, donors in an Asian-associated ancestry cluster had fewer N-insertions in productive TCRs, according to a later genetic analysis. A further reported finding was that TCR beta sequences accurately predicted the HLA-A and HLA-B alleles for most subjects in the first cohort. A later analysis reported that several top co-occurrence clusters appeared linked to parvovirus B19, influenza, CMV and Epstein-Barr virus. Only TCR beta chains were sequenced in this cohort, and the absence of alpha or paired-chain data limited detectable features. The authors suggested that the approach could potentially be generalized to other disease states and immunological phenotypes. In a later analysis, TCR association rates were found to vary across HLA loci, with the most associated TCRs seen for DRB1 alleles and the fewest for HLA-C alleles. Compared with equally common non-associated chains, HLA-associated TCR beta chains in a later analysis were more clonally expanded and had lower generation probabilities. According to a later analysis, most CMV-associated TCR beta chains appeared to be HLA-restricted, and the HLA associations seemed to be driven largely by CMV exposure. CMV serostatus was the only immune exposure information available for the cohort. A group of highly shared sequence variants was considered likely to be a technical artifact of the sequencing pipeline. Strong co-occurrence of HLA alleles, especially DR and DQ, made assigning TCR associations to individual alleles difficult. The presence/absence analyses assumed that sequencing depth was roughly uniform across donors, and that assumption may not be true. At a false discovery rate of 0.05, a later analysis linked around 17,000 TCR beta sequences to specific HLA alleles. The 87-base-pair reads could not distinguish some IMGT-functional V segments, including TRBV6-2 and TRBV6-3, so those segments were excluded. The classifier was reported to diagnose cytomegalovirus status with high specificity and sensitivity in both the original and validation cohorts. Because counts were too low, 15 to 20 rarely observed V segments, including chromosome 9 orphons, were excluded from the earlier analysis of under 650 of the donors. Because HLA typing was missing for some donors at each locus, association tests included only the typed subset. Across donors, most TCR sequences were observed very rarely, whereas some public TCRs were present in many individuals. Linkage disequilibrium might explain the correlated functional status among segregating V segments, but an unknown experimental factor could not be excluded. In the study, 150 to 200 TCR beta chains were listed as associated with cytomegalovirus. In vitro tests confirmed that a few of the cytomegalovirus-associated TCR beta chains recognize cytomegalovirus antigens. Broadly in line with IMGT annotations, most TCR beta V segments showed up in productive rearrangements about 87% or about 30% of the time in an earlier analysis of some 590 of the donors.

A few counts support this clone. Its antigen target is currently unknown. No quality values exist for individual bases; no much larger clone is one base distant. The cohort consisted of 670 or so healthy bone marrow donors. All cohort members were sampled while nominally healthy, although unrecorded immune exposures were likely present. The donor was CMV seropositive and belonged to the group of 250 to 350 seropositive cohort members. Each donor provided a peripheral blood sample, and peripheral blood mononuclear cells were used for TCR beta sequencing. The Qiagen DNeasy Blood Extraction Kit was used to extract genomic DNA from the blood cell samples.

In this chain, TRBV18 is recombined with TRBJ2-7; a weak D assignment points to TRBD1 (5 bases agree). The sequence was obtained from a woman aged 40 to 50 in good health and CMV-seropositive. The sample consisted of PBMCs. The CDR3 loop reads CASSPPVLRAAEQYF. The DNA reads TGTGCCAGCTCACCACCAGTTCTCAGGGCGGCGGAGCAGTACTTC.